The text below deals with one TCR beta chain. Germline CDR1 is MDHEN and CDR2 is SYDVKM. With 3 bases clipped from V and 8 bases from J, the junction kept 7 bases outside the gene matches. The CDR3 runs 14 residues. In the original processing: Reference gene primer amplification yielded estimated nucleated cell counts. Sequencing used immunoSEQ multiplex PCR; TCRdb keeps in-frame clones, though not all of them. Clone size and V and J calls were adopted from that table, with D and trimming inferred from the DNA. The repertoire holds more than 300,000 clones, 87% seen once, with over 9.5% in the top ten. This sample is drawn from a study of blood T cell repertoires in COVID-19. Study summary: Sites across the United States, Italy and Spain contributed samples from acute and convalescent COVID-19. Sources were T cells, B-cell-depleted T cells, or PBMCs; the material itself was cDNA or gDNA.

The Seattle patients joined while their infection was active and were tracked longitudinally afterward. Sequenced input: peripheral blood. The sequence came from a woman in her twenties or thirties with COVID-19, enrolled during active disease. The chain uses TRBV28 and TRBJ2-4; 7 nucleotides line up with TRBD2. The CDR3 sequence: CASSLGGRRDIQYF. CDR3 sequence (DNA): TGTGCCAGCAGTTTGGGGGGGAGGCGGGACATTCAGTACTTC.